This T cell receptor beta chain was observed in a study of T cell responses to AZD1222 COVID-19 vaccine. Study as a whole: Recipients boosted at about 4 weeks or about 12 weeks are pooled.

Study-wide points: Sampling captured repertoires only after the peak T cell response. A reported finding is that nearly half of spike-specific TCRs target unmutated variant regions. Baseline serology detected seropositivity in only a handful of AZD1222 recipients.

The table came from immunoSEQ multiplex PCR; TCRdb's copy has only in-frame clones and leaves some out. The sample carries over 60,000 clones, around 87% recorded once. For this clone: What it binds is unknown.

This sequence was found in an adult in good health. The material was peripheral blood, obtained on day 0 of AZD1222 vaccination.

The CDR3 protein is CASIVGRGTDTQYF. The DNA of the CDR3 is TGTGCCAGCATCGTCGGCAGGGGCACAGATACGCAGTATTTT. V is TRBV7-9 and J is TRBJ2-3, with D perhaps matching TRBD1 (5 bases). Germline CDR1 SEHNR, CDR2 FQNEAQ (reference sequence). The V end was cut by 7 bases, the J end by 1 base, with 12 bases between. The CDR3 is 14 amino acids. The variable domain in full, with the rest retrieved from reference TRBV7-9 and TRBJ2-3, is DTGVSQNPRHKITKRGQNVTFRCDPISEHNRLYWYRQTLGQGPEFLTYFQNEAQLEKSRLLSDRFSAERPKGSFSTLEIQRTEQGDSAMYLCASIVGRGTDTQYFGPGTRLTVL.